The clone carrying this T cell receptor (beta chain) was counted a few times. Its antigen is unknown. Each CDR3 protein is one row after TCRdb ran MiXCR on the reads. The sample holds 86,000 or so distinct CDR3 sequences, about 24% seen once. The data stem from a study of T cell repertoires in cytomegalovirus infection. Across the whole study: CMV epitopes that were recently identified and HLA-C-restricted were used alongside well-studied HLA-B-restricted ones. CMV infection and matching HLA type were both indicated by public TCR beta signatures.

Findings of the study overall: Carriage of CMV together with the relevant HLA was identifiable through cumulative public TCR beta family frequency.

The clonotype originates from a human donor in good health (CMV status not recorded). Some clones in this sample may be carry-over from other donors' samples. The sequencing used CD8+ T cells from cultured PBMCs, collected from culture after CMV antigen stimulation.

CDR3 loop: CASSPRKRATEAFF. The CDR3, as DNA: TGTGCCAGCAGCCCCCGGAAAAGGGCCACTGAAGCTTTCTTT. The chain links TRBV7-2 to TRBJ1-1; the D is unclear. With 5 bases removed from V and 4 bases from J, the gap between germline ends came to 14 bases. This CDR3 has 14 amino acids. The germline V gene encodes CDR1 SGHTA and CDR2 FQGNSA.